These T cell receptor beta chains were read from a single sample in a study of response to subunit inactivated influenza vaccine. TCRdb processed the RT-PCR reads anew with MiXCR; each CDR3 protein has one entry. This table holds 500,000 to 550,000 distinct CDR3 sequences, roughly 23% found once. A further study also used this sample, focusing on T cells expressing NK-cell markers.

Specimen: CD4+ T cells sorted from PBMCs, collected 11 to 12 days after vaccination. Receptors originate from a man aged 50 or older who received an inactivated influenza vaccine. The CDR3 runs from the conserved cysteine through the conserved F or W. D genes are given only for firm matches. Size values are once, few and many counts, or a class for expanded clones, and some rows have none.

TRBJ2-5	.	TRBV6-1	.	CASWALQETQYF	TGTGCCAGTTGGGCGCTCCAAGAGACCCAGTACTTC
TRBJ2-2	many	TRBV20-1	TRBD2	CSARGGLAEVNTGELFF	TGCAGTGCTAGAGGGGGACTAGCGGAGGTGAACACCGGGGAGCTGTTTTTT
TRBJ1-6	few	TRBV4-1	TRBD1	CASSSNRGGNSPLHF	TGCGCCAGCAGTTCTAACAGGGGAGGGAATTCACCCCTCCACTTT
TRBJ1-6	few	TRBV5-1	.	CASSRTSSYNSPLHF	TGCGCCAGCAGTAGAACGAGCTCCTATAATTCACCCCTCCACTTT
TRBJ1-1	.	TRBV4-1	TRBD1	CASSQESVRPPSTGNF	TGCGCCAGCAGCCAAGAGTCGGTGAGGCCTCCCTCGACAGGGAACTTT
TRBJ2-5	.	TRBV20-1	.	CSARGATGRVQETQYF	TGCAGTGCTAGAGGGGCGACAGGTCGCGTCCAAGAGACCCAGTACTTC
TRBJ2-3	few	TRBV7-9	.	CASSVRLATGSTDTQYF	TGTGCCAGCAGCGTCCGCCTGGCAACCGGATCCACAGATACGCAGTATTTT
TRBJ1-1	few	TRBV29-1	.	CSGGQMNTEAFF	TGCAGCGGTGGACAGATGAACACTGAAGCTTTCTTT
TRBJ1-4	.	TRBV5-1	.	CASSESSVRLDEKLFF	TGCGCCAGCAGCGAGTCTTCGGTGAGGCTGGATGAAAAACTGTTTTTT
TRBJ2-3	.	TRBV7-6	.	CASGRWGSSTSTDTQYF	TGTGCCAGCGGAAGATGGGGATCCTCGACTAGCACAGATACGCAGTATTTT
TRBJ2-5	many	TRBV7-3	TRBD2	CASSVRGGSLQETQYF	TGTGCCAGCAGCGTCCGCGGCGGGAGTCTGCAAGAGACCCAGTACTTC
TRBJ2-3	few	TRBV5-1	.	CASSSRSTTDTQYF	TGCGCCAGCAGCTCGCGCTCCACCACAGATACGCAGTATTTT
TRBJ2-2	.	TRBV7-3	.	CASSLDGGLRAGELFF	TGTGCCAGCAGCTTAGACGGCGGCCTCCGGGCCGGGGAGCTGTTTTTT
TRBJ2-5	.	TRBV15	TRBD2	CATSRDSGGQETQYF	TGTGCCACCAGCAGAGATAGCGGGGGGCAAGAGACCCAGTACTTC
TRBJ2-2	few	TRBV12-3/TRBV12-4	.	CASTEGDGELFF	TGTGCCAGCACCGAGGGGGACGGGGAGCTGTTTTTT
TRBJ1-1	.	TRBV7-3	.	CASSTYREDEAFF	TGTGCCAGCTCCACGTACAGGGAGGATGAAGCTTTCTTT
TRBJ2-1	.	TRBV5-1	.	CASSLSLAHRSSYNEQFF	TGCGCCAGCAGCTTGTCGCTTGCGCACCGGAGCTCCTACAATGAGCAGTTCTTC
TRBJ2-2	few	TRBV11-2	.	CASSRDFDTGELFF	TGTGCCAGCAGCCGGGACTTCGACACCGGGGAGCTGTTTTTT
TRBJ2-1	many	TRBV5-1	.	CASSYTPRSSYNEQFF	TGCGCCAGCAGCTATACTCCGCGGAGCTCCTACAATGAGCAGTTCTTC
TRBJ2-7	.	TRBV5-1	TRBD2	CASSLDSGGKVQYF	TGCGCCAGCAGCTTGGATAGCGGGGGCAAAGTGCAGTACTTC
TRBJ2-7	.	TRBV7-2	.	CASSLASVSYEQYF	TGTGCCAGCAGCTTAGCATCGGTTTCCTACGAGCAGTACTTC
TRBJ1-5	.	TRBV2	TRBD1	CASRGGTGTQGQPQHF	TGTGCCAGCAGAGGCGGGACAGGGACTCAGGGACAGCCCCAGCATTTT
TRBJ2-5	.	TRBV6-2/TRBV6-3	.	CASSSAETQYF	TGTGCCAGCAGTTCCGCCGAGACCCAGTACTTC
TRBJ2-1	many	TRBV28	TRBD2	CASSLSGGYNEQFF	TGTGCCAGCAGTTTATCGGGGGGCTACAATGAGCAGTTCTTC
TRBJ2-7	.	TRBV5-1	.	CASSLSEGAGQYF	TGCGCCAGCAGCTTGAGCGAGGGCGCCGGGCAGTACTTC
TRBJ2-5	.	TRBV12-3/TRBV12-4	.	CASSRDLLKKETQYF	TGTGCCAGCAGTCGCGACTTACTAAAAAAAGAGACCCAGTACTTC
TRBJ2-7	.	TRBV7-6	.	CASSHSFSSYEQYF	TGTGCCAGCAGTCACAGCTTTTCCTCCTACGAGCAGTACTTC
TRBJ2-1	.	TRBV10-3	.	CAISESTSSYNEQFF	TGTGCCATCAGTGAGTCTACCAGCTCCTACAATGAGCAGTTCTTC
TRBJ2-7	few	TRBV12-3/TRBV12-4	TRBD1	CASSLAFSGGWTGYEQYF	TGTGCCAGCAGTTTAGCGTTTTCTGGGGGCTGGACAGGCTACGAGCAGTACTTC
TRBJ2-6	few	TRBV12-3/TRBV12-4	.	CASSWEASGANVLTF	TGTGCCAGCAGTTGGGAGGCGTCTGGGGCCAACGTCCTGACTTTC
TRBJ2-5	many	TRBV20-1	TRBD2	CSASGFVAGIQETQYF	TGCAGTGCTAGTGGGTTTGTAGCGGGGATCCAAGAGACCCAGTACTTC
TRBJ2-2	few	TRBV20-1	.	CSAGGDRTQRGELFF	TGCAGTGCTGGGGGTGACAGAACTCAGCGGGGGGAGCTGTTTTTT
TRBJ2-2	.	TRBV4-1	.	CASSQTTRDTGELFF	TGCGCCAGCAGCCAAACCACGCGCGACACCGGGGAGCTGTTTTTT
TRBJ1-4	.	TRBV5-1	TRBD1	CASSLDGQGNEKLFF	TGCGCCAGCAGCTTGGACGGACAGGGTAATGAAAAACTGTTTTTT
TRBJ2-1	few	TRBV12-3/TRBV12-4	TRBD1	CASTQDRVRYF	TGTGCCAGCACTCAAGACAGGGTTCGGTACTTC
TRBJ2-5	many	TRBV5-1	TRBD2	CASSQGLAGVETQYF	TGCGCCAGCAGCCAAGGACTAGCGGGAGTAGAGACCCAGTACTTC
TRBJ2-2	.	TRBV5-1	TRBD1	CASSLDRGDTGELFF	TGCGCCAGCAGCCTGGACAGGGGCGACACCGGGGAGCTGTTTTTT
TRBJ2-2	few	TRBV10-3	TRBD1	CAISDPGQATNTGELFF	TGTGCCATCAGTGACCCGGGACAGGCTACGAACACCGGGGAGCTGTTTTTT
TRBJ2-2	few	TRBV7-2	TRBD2	CASSFWRGVNTGELFF	TGTGCCAGCAGCTTCTGGCGGGGGGTGAACACCGGGGAGCTGTTTTTT
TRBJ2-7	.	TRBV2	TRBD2	CASSSTSGGPSYEQYF	TGTGCCAGCAGTTCGACTAGCGGGGGCCCCTCCTACGAGCAGTACTTC
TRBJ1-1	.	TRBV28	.	CASSSQGVSTEAFF	TGTGCCAGCAGTTCCCAGGGCGTCAGCACTGAAGCTTTCTTT